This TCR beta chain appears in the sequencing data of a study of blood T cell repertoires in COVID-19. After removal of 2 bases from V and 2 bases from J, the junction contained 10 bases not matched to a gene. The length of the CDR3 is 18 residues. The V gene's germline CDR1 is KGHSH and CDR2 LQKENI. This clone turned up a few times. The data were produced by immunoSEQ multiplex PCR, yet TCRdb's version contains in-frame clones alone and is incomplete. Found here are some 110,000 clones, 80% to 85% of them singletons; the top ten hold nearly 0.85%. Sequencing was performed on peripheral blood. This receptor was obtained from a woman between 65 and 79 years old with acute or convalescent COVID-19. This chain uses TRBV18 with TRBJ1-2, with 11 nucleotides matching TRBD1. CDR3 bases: TGTGCCAGCTCACCAATTGGGACAGGGGGAGGATTGAACTATGGCTACACCTTC. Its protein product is CASSPIGTGGGLNYGYTF.